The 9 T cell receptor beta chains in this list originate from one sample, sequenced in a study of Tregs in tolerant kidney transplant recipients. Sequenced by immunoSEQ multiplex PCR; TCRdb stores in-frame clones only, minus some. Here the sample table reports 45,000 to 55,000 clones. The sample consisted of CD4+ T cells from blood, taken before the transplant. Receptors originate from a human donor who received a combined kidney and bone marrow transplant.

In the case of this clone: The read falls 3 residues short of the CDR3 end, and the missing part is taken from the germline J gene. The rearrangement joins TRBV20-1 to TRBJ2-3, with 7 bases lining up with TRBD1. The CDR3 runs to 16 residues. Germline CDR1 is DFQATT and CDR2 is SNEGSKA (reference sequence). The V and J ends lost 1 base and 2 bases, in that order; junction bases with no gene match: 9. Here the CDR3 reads CSARGLEGGHTDTQYF. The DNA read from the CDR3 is TGCAGTGCTAGAGGACTGGAAGGGGGCCACACAGATACG.

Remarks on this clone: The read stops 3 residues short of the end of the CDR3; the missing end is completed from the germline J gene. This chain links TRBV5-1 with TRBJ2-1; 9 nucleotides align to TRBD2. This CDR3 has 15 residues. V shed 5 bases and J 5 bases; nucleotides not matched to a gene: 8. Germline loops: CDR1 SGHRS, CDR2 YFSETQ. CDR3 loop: CASRPSGTSHNEQFF. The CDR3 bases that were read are TGCGCCAGCAGACCTAGCGGGACTTCCCACAATGAG.

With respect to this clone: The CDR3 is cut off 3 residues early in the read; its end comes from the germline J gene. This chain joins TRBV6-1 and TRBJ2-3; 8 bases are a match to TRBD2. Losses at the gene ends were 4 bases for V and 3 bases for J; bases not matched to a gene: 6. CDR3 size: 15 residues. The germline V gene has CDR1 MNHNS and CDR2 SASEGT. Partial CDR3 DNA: TGTGCCAGCAGTGCAACTAGCGGTCGAACAGATACG. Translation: CASSATSGRTDT. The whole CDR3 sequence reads CASSATSGRTDTQYF.

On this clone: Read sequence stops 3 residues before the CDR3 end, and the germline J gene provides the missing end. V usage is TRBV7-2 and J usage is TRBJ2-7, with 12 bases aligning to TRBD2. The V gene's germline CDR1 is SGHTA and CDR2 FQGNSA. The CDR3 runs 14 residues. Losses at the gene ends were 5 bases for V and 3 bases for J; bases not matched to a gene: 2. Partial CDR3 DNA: TGTGCCAGCAGCCCGGGACTAGCGGGCTACGAG. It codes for CASSPGLAGYE. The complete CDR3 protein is CASSPGLAGYEQYF.

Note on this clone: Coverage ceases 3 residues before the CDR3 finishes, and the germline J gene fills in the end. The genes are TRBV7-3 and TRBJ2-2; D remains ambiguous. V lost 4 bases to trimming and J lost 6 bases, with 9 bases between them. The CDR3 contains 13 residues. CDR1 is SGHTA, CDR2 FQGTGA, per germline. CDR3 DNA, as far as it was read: TGTGCCAGCAGCTCTGCTGAGGCCGGGGAG. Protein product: CASSSAEAGE. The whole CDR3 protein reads CASSSAEAGELFF.

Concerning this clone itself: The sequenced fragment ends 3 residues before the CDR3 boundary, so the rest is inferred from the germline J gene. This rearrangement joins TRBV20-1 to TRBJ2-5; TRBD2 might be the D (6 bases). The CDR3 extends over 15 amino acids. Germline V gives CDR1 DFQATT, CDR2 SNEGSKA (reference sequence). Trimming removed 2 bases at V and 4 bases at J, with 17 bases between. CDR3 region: CSARSETSNRETQYF. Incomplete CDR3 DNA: TGCAGTGCTAGATCCGAGACTAGTAATCGAGAGACC.

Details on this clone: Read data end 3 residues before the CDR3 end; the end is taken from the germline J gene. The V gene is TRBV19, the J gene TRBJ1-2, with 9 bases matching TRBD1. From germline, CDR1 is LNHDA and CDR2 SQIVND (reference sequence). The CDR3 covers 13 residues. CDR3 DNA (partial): TGTGCCAGTACAGACAGGGGGAATTTTGGG. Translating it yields CASTDRGNFG. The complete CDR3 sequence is CASTDRGNFGYTF.

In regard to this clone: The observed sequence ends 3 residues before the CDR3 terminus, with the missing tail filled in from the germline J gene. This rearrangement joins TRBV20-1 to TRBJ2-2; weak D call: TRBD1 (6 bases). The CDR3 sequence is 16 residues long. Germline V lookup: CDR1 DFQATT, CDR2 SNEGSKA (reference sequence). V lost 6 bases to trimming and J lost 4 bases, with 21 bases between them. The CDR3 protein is CSATPLPGAGTGELFF. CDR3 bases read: TGCAGTGCAACCCCTCTGCCAGGGGCGGGCACCGGGGAG.

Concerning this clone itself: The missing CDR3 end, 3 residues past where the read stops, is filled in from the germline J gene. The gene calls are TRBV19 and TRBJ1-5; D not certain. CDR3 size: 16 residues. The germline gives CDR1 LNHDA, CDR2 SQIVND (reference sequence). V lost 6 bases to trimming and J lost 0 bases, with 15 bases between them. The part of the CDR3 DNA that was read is TGTGCCAGTAGCTCAAGCTCGACAACTAGCAATCAGCCC. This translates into CASSSSSTTSNQP. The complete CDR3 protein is CASSSSSTTSNQPQHF.